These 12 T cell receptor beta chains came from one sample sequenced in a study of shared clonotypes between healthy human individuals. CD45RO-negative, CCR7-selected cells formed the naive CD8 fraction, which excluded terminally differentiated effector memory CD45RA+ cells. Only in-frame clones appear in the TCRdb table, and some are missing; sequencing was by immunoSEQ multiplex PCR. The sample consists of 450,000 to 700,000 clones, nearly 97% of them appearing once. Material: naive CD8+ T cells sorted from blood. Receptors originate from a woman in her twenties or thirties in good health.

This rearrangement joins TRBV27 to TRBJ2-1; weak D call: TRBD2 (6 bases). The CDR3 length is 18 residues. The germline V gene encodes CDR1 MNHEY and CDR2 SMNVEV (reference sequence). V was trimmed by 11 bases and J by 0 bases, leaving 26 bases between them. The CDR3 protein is CASATVEKGLSSYNEQFF. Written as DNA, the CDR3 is TGTGCCTCAGCAACGGTAGAAAAGGGACTTAGCTCCTACAATGAGCAGTTCTTC.

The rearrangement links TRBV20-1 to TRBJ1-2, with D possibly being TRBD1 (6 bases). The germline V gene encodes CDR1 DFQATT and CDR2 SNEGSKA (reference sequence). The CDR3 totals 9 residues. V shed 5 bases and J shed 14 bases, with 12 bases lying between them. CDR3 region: CSARTERTF. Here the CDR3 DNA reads TGCAGTGCTCGGACAGAGCGAACCTTC.

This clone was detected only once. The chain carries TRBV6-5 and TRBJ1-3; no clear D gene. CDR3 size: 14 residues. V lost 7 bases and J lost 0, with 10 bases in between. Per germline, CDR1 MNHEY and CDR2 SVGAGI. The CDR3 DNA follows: TGTGCCAGCACTGTCCTCCTCTCTGGAAACACCATATATTTT. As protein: CASTVLLSGNTIYF.

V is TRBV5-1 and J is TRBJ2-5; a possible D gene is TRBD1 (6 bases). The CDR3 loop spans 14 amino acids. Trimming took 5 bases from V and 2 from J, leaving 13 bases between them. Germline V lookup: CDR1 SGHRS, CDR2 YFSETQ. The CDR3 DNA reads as TGCGCCAGCAGTAAGCAGGGACAACAAGAGACCCAGTACTTC. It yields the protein CASSKQGQQETQYF. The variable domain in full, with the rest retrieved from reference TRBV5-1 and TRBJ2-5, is KAGVTQTPRYLIKTRGQQVTLSCSPISGHRSVSWYQQTPGQGLQFLFEYFSETQRNKGNFPGRFSGRQFSNSRSEMNVSTLELGDSALYLCASSKQGQQETQYFGPGTRLLVL.

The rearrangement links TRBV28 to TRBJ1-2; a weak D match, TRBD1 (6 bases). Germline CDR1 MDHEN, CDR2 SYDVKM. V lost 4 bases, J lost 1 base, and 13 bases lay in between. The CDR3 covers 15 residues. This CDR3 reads CASSSPSQGNYGYTF. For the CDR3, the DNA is TGTGCCAGCAGTTCTCCGTCACAGGGTAACTATGGCTACACCTTC.

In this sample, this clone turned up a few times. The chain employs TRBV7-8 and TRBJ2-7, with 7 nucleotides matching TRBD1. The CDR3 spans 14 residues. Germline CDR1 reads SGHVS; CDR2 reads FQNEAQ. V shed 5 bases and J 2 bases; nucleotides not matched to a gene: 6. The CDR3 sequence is CASSLDQGAYEQYF. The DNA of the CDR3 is TGTGCCAGCAGCCTAGACCAGGGGGCCTACGAGCAGTACTTC.

The CDR3 sequence: CAINFENYEQYF. Here the CDR3 DNA reads TGTGCCATCAATTTTGAAAACTACGAGCAGTACTTC. This rearrangement joins TRBV6-5 to TRBJ2-7, with no clear D. Between the trimmed V and J ends, which lost 10 bases and 3 bases, there was a span of 13 bases. Germline CDR1 reads MNHEY; CDR2 reads SVGAGI. The CDR3 spans 12 residues.

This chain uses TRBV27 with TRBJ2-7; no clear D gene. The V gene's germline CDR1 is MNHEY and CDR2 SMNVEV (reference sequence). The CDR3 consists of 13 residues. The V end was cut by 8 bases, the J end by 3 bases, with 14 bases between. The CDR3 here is CASQKSGFYEQYF. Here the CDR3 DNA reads TGTGCCAGCCAAAAATCGGGCTTCTACGAGCAGTACTTC.

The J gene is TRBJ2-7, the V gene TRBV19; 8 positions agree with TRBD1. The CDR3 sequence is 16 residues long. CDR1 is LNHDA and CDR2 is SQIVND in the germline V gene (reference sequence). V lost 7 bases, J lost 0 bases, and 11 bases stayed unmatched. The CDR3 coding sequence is TGTGCCAGTACCTCGGACAGGGCTCCGTCCTCCTACGAGCAGTACTTC. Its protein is CASTSDRAPSSYEQYF.

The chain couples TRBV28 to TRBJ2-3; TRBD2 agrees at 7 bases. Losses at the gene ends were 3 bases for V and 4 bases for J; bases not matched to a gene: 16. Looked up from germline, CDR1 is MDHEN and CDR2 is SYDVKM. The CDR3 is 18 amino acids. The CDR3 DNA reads TGTGCCAGCAGTTTTAACGCGGGAGAAGAATGGGGCCCAGATACGCAGTATTTT. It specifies CASSFNAGEEWGPDTQYF.

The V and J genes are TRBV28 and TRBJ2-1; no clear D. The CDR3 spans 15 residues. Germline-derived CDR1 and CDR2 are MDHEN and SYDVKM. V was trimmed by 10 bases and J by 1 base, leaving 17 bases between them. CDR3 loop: CAINRLDPSYNEQFF. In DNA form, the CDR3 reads TGTGCCATCAATAGACTGGACCCATCCTACAATGAGCAGTTCTTC.

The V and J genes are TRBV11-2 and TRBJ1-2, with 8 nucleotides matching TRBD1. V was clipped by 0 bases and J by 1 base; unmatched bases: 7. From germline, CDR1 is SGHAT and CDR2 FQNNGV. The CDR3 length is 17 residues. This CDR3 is CASSLDLATGVNYGYTF. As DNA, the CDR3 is TGTGCCAGCAGCTTAGATCTGGCGACAGGGGTTAACTATGGCTACACCTTC.